This T cell receptor (beta chain) was sequenced in a study of graft-versus-host responses after intestinal transplantation. The germline gives CDR1 MNHEY, CDR2 SMNVEV (reference sequence). The CDR3 loop spans 16 amino acids. Trimming removed 2 bases from V and 2 bases from J, with 13 bases in between. Here immunoSEQ multiplex PCR was the method, and the copy in TCRdb shows in-frame clones only, minus some. The data show about 29,000 clones, 90% to 95% seen once. This TCR derives from a human patient who received an intestinal transplant, so some T cells may come from the graft donor. The source material was PBMCs, sampled around 63 days after intestinal transplant. This sequence joins TRBV27 and TRBJ1-5, with TRBD1 as a possible D gene (5 bases). The chain's CDR3 is CASSLVGDGGNQPQHF. CDR3 in DNA: TGTGCCAGCAGTTTAGTCGGGGACGGCGGCAATCAGCCCCAGCATTTT.